This T cell receptor beta chain was obtained from a study of T cell responses to AZD1222 COVID-19 vaccine. At the level of the study: Whether given at about 4 or about 12 weeks, second doses were pooled. Regarding the study as a whole: Donors were chiefly white British, with a greater number of females, and clonal diversity was perhaps underestimated. Across the whole spike, CD4 TCRs peaked at regions 160-218 and 743-854.

Concerning this clone: The antigen is unknown.

This table comes from immunoSEQ multiplex PCR, and its TCRdb copy is limited to in-frame clones, with some not included. The sample has roughly 170,000 clones, approximately 93% seen once. Specimen: peripheral blood, collected on day 0 of AZD1222 vaccination. The source of this sequence is an adult in good health.

The CDR3 DNA reads TGTGCCATCCAGGGACAGCGAGAGGGCTATGGCTACACCTTC. This encodes CAIQGQREGYGYTF. V usage is TRBV10-3 and J usage is TRBJ1-2, with 7 bases lining up with TRBD1. This CDR3 spans 14 amino acids. V was clipped by 8 bases and J by 4 bases; unmatched bases: 10. Per germline, CDR1 ENHRY and CDR2 SYGVKD.